This TCR beta chain was retrieved from a study of a mutant IDH1 vaccine in newly diagnosed glioma. Looking at the study overall: Beginning 4-6 weeks after radiotherapy alone, or with temozolomide cycles, vaccination took place. There were roughly 62% males and about 38% females among treated patients, whose mean age was about 40 years. Weeks 35 and 47 hosted visits V12 and V13, respectively.

The CDR3 is 16 amino acids. Trimming at V came to 1 base and at J to 0 bases, leaving 1 base not matched to a gene. Germline V gene data show CDR1 as SEHNR and CDR2 as FQNEAQ (reference sequence). Generated by immunoSEQ multiplex PCR, the TCRdb table keeps only in-frame clones and is missing some. The data show 90,000 to 100,000 clones, around nine tenths seen once. Notes on this clone: Antigen unknown.

Time point described: week 47, end of study. In every dose of vaccine, 300 ug of mutant IDH1 20-mer peptide was given alongside topical imiquimod. Each of the donors came in with new WHO grade 3 or 4 astrocytomas that were IDH1-mutant and ATRX-lost. The V call is TRBV7-9, the J call TRBJ2-3; 10 bases fit TRBD2. The specimen was PBMCs, collected from a glioma patient whose treatment included an IDH1 peptide vaccine. The TCR sequence derives from a woman between 50 and 59 years old with glioma. The CDR3 DNA follows: TGTGCCAGCAGCTTAGGTAGCGGGAGGAGCACAGATACGCAGTATTTT. It yields the protein CASSLGSGRSTDTQYF.